This T cell receptor beta chain was captured in a study of molecular identifiers for immune sequencing clone quantification. In germline, CDR1 is SNHLY, CDR2 FYNNEI. This CDR3 contains 15 residues. V shed 11 bases, J shed 4 bases, and the junction held 9 bases outside the gene matches. Previously described methods and listed TCR primers were employed for the bulk TCR libraries. TCRdb ran MiXCR on the PCR reads and lists one entry per CDR3 protein. This sample has over 600,000 distinct CDR3 sequences, with about 20% found just once. Naive CD8 libraries were made from roughly 21,000 to 960,000 sorted cells, and they used 10%, 30% or 50% RNA. This clonotype has a count of ten or more.

The chain couples TRBV2 to TRBJ2-3; the match to TRBD2 covers 13 bases. The receptor was derived from a human donor in good health. Some libraries in this study had Jurkat cell RNA spiked in. Sequences were obtained from naive CD8+ T cells from blood, with Jurkat cell RNA spiked in. Stated subset: FACS-sorted CD8+CD4-CCR7+CD45RA+ naive T cells. CDR3 coding DNA: TGTGCCTCCACAGGACTAGCGGGAGTTCCAGATACGCAGTATTTT. Amino acid sequence: CASTGLAGVPDTQYF.